A selection of T cell receptor beta chains follows, all from one sample in a study of blood T cell repertoires in COVID-19. Libraries were prepared by immunoSEQ multiplex PCR; TCRdb keeps only in-frame clonotypes and omits some of them. This sample has about 120,000 clones; about 79% occur once, and the top ten carry 2.3%. Sequenced material: peripheral blood. The receptors derive from an older man with acute or convalescent COVID-19. CDR3s include the opening cysteine and the closing phenylalanine or tryptophan. A D gene is named only where the DNA matches it firmly. Size tells how often a clone was seen (once, few, many) or the class of an expanded clone, and some rows leave it out.

v_gene: TRBV10-3; abundance: .; d_gene: .; len: 16; j_gene: TRBJ1-3; CDR3aa: CAISKAGLSSGNTIYF; CDR3nt: TGTGCCATCAGTAAGGCAGGACTGAGCTCTGGAAACACCATATATTTT
v_gene: TRBV12-5; abundance: .; d_gene: .; len: 13; j_gene: TRBJ2-7; CDR3aa: CASGLGTPSEQYF; CDR3nt: TGTGCTAGTGGTTTGGGTACACCCTCCGAGCAGTACTTC
v_gene: TRBV7-2; abundance: .; d_gene: .; len: 13; j_gene: TRBJ1-1; CDR3aa: CASSRLGSKEAFF; CDR3nt: TGTGCCAGCAGCCGTCTGGGGAGTAAAGAAGCTTTCTTT
v_gene: TRBV5-5; abundance: .; d_gene: .; len: 14; j_gene: TRBJ1-6; CDR3aa: CASSPIHYNSPLHF; CDR3nt: TGTGCCAGCAGCCCTATTCACTATAATTCACCCCTCCACTTT
v_gene: TRBV19; abundance: .; d_gene: .; len: 15; j_gene: TRBJ2-1; CDR3aa: CASSIAGLLGNEQFF; CDR3nt: TGTGCCAGTAGTATAGCGGGGTTATTGGGCAATGAGCAGTTCTTC
v_gene: TRBV29-1; abundance: .; d_gene: TRBD1; len: 12; j_gene: TRBJ1-2; CDR3aa: CSVGTGGLGYTF; CDR3nt: TGCAGCGTGGGGACAGGGGGCCTTGGCTACACCTTC
v_gene: TRBV7-3; abundance: .; d_gene: TRBD2; len: 15; j_gene: TRBJ2-1; CDR3aa: CASSLAGGPWNEQFF; CDR3nt: TGTGCCAGCAGCTTAGCGGGGGGGCCCTGGAATGAGCAGTTCTTC
v_gene: TRBV19; abundance: .; d_gene: TRBD1; len: 15; j_gene: TRBJ2-5; CDR3aa: CASSITGQDQETQYF; CDR3nt: TGTGCCAGTAGTATAACCGGACAGGACCAAGAGACCCAGTACTTC
v_gene: TRBV5-4; abundance: .; d_gene: TRBD1; len: 16; j_gene: TRBJ1-4; CDR3aa: CASSWDRGNSNEKLFF; CDR3nt: TGTGCCAGCAGCTGGGACAGGGGAAATTCTAATGAAAAACTGTTTTTT
v_gene: TRBV5-6; abundance: few; d_gene: TRBD1; len: 14; j_gene: TRBJ1-1; CDR3aa: CASSLFGTGGEAFF; CDR3nt: TGTGCCAGCAGCTTGTTCGGGACAGGGGGCGAAGCTTTCTTT
v_gene: TRBV5-1; abundance: .; d_gene: .; len: 14; j_gene: TRBJ2-7; CDR3aa: CASSLTGTHTEQYF; CDR3nt: TGCGCCAGCAGCTTGACCGGGACACATACCGAGCAGTACTTC
v_gene: TRBV9; abundance: once; d_gene: .; len: 13; j_gene: TRBJ1-4; CDR3aa: CASSATVTGKLFF; CDR3nt: TGTGCCAGCAGCGCGACGGTTACGGGAAAACTGTTTTTT
v_gene: TRBV2; abundance: .; d_gene: .; len: 15; j_gene: TRBJ2-5; CDR3aa: CASRRTVRGQETQYF; CDR3nt: TGTGCCAGCAGACGGACCGTGAGAGGGCAAGAGACCCAGTACTTC
v_gene: TRBV11-2; abundance: .; d_gene: .; len: 18; j_gene: TRBJ2-7; CDR3aa: CASSPLSRGRGSPYEQYF; CDR3nt: TGTGCCAGCAGCCCGCTAAGCAGGGGCAGGGGTTCGCCCTACGAGCAGTACTTC
v_gene: TRBV19; abundance: .; d_gene: .; len: 12; j_gene: TRBJ1-1; CDR3aa: CASSIAQTEAFF; CDR3nt: TGTGCCAGTAGTATAGCGCAGACTGAAGCTTTCTTT
v_gene: TRBV5-6; abundance: .; d_gene: .; len: 14; j_gene: TRBJ1-5; CDR3aa: CASSQQVSNQPQHF; CDR3nt: TGTGCCAGCAGTCAACAGGTGAGCAATCAGCCCCAGCATTTT
v_gene: TRBV7-2; abundance: .; d_gene: TRBD2; len: 16; j_gene: TRBJ2-1; CDR3aa: CASSLAGAGGYNEQFF; CDR3nt: TGTGCCAGCAGCTTAGCGGGTGCGGGGGGTTACAATGAGCAGTTCTTC
v_gene: TRBV7-9; abundance: .; d_gene: TRBD1; len: 15; j_gene: TRBJ1-4; CDR3aa: CASTEPGQINEKLFF; CDR3nt: TGTGCCAGCACCGAACCGGGACAGATTAATGAAAAACTGTTTTTT
v_gene: TRBV7-2; abundance: .; d_gene: .; len: 14; j_gene: TRBJ2-3; CDR3aa: CASSYRRPTDTQYF; CDR3nt: TGTGCCAGCAGCTACAGAAGACCCACAGATACGCAGTATTTT
v_gene: TRBV5-1; abundance: .; d_gene: TRBD1; len: 16; j_gene: TRBJ1-1; CDR3aa: CASSPGTGAVNTEAFF; CDR3nt: TGCGCCAGCAGCCCGGGGACAGGGGCGGTGAACACTGAAGCTTTCTTT
v_gene: TRBV2; abundance: .; d_gene: .; len: 12; j_gene: TRBJ1-4; CDR3aa: CAILGADEKLFF; CDR3nt: TGTGCCATTCTCGGAGCGGATGAAAAACTGTTTTTT
v_gene: TRBV6-2/TRBV6-3; abundance: few; d_gene: .; len: 12; j_gene: TRBJ2-1; CDR3aa: CASSYMEGEQFF; CDR3nt: TGTGCCAGCAGTTACATGGAGGGTGAGCAGTTCTTC
v_gene: TRBV25-1; abundance: .; d_gene: .; len: 14; j_gene: TRBJ1-4; CDR3aa: CASRTGHLNEKLFF; CDR3nt: TGTGCCAGCAGGACGGGACACCTTAATGAAAAACTGTTTTTT
v_gene: TRBV5-1; abundance: .; d_gene: .; len: 14; j_gene: TRBJ2-1; CDR3aa: CASSLGPGWIEQFF; CDR3nt: TGCGCCAGCAGCCTGGGCCCAGGGTGGATAGAGCAGTTCTTC
v_gene: TRBV5-4; abundance: .; d_gene: .; len: 14; j_gene: TRBJ2-7; CDR3aa: CASSPRVASYEQYF; CDR3nt: TGTGCCAGCAGCCCCCGGGTAGCCTCCTACGAGCAGTACTTC
v_gene: TRBV29-1; abundance: once; d_gene: .; len: 14; j_gene: TRBJ2-2; CDR3aa: CSVEEGANTGELFF; CDR3nt: TGCAGCGTTGAAGAGGGAGCAAACACCGGGGAGCTGTTTTTT
v_gene: TRBV6-2/TRBV6-3; abundance: many; d_gene: .; len: 15; j_gene: TRBJ1-5; CDR3aa: CASSYHAGRDQPQHF; CDR3nt: TGTGCCAGCAGTTACCATGCGGGAAGAGACCAGCCCCAGCATTTT
v_gene: TRBV5-1; abundance: .; d_gene: TRBD1; len: 15; j_gene: TRBJ2-7; CDR3aa: CASSPGDRVTYEQYF; CDR3nt: TGCGCCAGCAGCCCGGGGGACAGGGTAACGTACGAGCAGTACTTC
v_gene: TRBV6-6; abundance: .; d_gene: TRBD1; len: 12; j_gene: TRBJ1-1; CDR3aa: CASSYGTGEAFF; CDR3nt: TGTGCCAGCAGTTACGGGACAGGGGAAGCTTTCTTT
v_gene: TRBV7-2; abundance: .; d_gene: .; len: 12; j_gene: TRBJ2-3; CDR3aa: CASSPPPSTQYF; CDR3nt: TGTGCCAGCAGCCCCCCCCCGAGCACGCAGTATTTT
v_gene: TRBV5-6; abundance: .; d_gene: TRBD1; len: 17; j_gene: TRBJ1-2; CDR3aa: CASTRKARGLSADGYTF; CDR3nt: TGTGCCAGCACCAGAAAGGCCAGGGGGCTTTCGGCGGATGGCTACACCTTC
v_gene: TRBV28; abundance: few; d_gene: .; len: 15; j_gene: TRBJ1-5; CDR3aa: CASSPLGGPKQPQHF; CDR3nt: TGTGCCAGCAGTCCCTTGGGGGGGCCAAAGCAGCCCCAGCATTTT
v_gene: TRBV5-6; abundance: .; d_gene: TRBD1; len: 16; j_gene: TRBJ1-2; CDR3aa: CASSLGRTGVDYGYTF; CDR3nt: TGTGCCAGCAGCTTGGGACGGACAGGAGTGGACTATGGCTACACCTTC
v_gene: TRBV11-2; abundance: .; d_gene: .; len: 13; j_gene: TRBJ1-2; CDR3aa: CASSLKSAGGYTF; CDR3nt: TGTGCCAGCAGCTTGAAGTCGGCAGGTGGCTACACCTTC
v_gene: TRBV6-5; abundance: few; d_gene: TRBD2; len: 15; j_gene: TRBJ2-1; CDR3aa: CASSIGLADYNEQFF; CDR3nt: TGTGCCAGCAGTATCGGACTAGCGGACTACAATGAGCAGTTCTTC
v_gene: TRBV24-1; abundance: few; d_gene: TRBD1; len: 16; j_gene: TRBJ1-2; CDR3aa: CATSEPQTGVGYGYTF; CDR3nt: TGTGCCACCAGTGAACCACAGACAGGGGTAGGCTATGGCTACACCTTC
v_gene: TRBV7-2; abundance: few; d_gene: .; len: 15; j_gene: TRBJ1-1; CDR3aa: CASSLARGMNTEAFF; CDR3nt: TGTGCCAGCAGCTTAGCCCGAGGAATGAACACTGAAGCTTTCTTT
v_gene: TRBV5-1; abundance: .; d_gene: .; len: 14; j_gene: TRBJ2-3; CDR3aa: CASSSTQGSDTQYF; CDR3nt: TGCGCCAGCAGCTCGACACAGGGTTCAGATACGCAGTATTTT
v_gene: TRBV3-1/TRBV3-2; abundance: .; d_gene: TRBD2; len: 13; j_gene: TRBJ2-1; CDR3aa: CASSQGEGTGQFF; CDR3nt: TGTGCCAGCAGCCAAGGGGAGGGAACGGGGCAGTTCTTC
v_gene: TRBV4-3; abundance: once; d_gene: .; len: 17; j_gene: TRBJ2-6; CDR3aa: CASSQIGPGQYLDVLTF; CDR3nt: TGCGCCAGCAGCCAAATTGGGCCAGGACAGTATTTGGACGTCCTGACTTTC
v_gene: TRBV19; abundance: .; d_gene: .; len: 17; j_gene: TRBJ1-2; CDR3aa: CASSTTTVGGLGGGYTF; CDR3nt: TGTGCCAGTAGTACGACGACGGTCGGTGGCTTGGGGGGTGGCTACACCTTC
v_gene: TRBV24-1; abundance: .; d_gene: .; len: 14; j_gene: TRBJ2-7; CDR3aa: CATSAGRSSYEQYF; CDR3nt: TGTGCCACCAGTGCAGGGCGAAGCTCCTACGAGCAGTACTTC
v_gene: TRBV7-2; abundance: .; d_gene: .; len: 12; j_gene: TRBJ1-1; CDR3aa: CASSFDGTEAFF; CDR3nt: TGTGCCAGCAGCTTCGACGGGACTGAAGCTTTCTTT
v_gene: TRBV2; abundance: .; d_gene: .; len: 12; j_gene: TRBJ2-5; CDR3aa: CASSIGGETQYF; CDR3nt: TGTGCCAGCAGTATAGGAGGAGAGACCCAGTACTTC
v_gene: TRBV5-6; abundance: .; d_gene: .; len: 12; j_gene: TRBJ1-4; CDR3aa: CASSWQGEKLFF; CDR3nt: TGTGCCAGCAGCTGGCAGGGTGAAAAACTGTTTTTT
v_gene: TRBV4-3; abundance: .; d_gene: .; len: 13; j_gene: TRBJ1-5; CDR3aa: CASSQDRDQPQHF; CDR3nt: TGCGCCAGCAGCCAAGATAGAGATCAGCCCCAGCATTTT
v_gene: TRBV7-9; abundance: .; d_gene: TRBD1; len: 16; j_gene: TRBJ2-7; CDR3aa: CASSLVGDRGSYEQYF; CDR3nt: TGTGCCAGCAGCTTAGTTGGGGACAGGGGTTCCTACGAGCAGTACTTC
v_gene: TRBV15; abundance: few; d_gene: .; len: 16; j_gene: TRBJ2-3; CDR3aa: CATSRYPNYIGDTQYF; CDR3nt: TGTGCCACCAGCCGATACCCAAATTATATCGGAGATACGCAGTATTTT